The source of this T cell receptor (beta chain) is a study of shared clonotypes between healthy human individuals. As regards this clone: Other DNA sequences in the same sample also yield this CDR3.

The assay was immunoSEQ multiplex PCR, and TCRdb's table has in-frame clones only and misses some. The sample yields under 2.5 million clones, 85% to 95% seen once. The specimen was naive CD4+ T cells from PBMCs. Subset specified: CD45RA+ positively selected. The receptor was isolated from a man younger than 35 in good health. Some clones in this sample may be carry-over from other donors' samples.

The chain's CDR3 is CASSSRGGNQPQHF. CDR3 sequence (DNA): TGTGCCAGCAGTTCAAGGGGTGGCAATCAGCCCCAGCATTTT. The gene calls are TRBV28 and TRBJ1-5, with D perhaps TRBD1 (5 bases). Germline-derived CDR1 and CDR2 are MDHEN and SYDVKM. The CDR3 has 14 residues. V lost 4 bases and J 2 bases, leaving 9 bases between the germline ends.